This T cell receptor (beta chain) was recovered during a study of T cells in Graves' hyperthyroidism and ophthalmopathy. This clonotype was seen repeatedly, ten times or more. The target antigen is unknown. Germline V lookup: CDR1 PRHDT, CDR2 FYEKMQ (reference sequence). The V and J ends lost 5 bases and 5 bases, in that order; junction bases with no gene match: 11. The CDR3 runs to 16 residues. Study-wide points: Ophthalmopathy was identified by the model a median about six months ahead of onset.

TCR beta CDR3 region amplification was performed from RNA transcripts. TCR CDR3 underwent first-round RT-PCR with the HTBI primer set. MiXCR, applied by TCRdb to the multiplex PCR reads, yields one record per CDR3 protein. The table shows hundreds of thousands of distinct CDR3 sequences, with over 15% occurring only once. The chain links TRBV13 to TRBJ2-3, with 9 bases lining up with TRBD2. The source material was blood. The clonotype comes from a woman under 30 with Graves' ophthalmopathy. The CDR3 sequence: CASSPRGAGGQDTQYF. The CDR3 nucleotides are TGTGCCAGCAGCCCCCGGGGGGCGGGGGGGCAAGATACGCAGTATTTT.